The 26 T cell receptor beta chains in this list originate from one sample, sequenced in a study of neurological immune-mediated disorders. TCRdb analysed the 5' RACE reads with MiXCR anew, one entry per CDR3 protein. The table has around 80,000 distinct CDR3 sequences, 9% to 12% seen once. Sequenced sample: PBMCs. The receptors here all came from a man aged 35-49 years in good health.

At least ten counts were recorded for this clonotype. As DNA, the CDR3 is TGTGCCAGCAGCGGGTATGGACAGGCGGGCTACACCTTC. Translated: CASSGYGQAGYTF. The chain joins TRBV7-3 to TRBJ1-2; 7 bases agree with TRBD1. This CDR3 is 13 amino acids long. CDR1 SGHTA and CDR2 FQGTGA come from the germline V gene. V was pared by 5 bases and J by 8 bases, with 8 bases of the junction left unmatched.

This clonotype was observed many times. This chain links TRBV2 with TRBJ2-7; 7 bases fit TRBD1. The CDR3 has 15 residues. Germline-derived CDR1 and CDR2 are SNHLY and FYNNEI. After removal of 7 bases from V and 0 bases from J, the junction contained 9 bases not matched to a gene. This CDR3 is CASTPEGTVSYEQYF. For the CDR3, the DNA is TGTGCCAGCACCCCTGAGGGGACAGTCTCCTACGAGCAGTACTTC.

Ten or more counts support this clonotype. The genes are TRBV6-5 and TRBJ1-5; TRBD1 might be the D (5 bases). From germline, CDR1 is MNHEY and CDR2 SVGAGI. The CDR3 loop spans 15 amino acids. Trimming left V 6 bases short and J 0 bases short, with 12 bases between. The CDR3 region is CASRSGTDSNQPQHF. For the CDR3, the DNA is TGTGCCAGCAGATCAGGGACGGATAGCAATCAGCCCCAGCATTTT.

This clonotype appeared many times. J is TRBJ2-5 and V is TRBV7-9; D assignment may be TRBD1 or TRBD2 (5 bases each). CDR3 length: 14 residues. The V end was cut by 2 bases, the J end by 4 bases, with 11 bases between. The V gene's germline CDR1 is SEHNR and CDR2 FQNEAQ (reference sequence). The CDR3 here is CASSLPGSGETQYF. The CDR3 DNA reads TGTGCCAGCAGCTTACCAGGGAGCGGAGAGACCCAGTACTTC.

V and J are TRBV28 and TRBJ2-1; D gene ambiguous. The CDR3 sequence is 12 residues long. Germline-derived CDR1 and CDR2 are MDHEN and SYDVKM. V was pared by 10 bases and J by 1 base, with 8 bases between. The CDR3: CANSLSYNEQFF. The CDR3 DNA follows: TGTGCCAACAGCCTATCCTACAATGAGCAGTTCTTC.

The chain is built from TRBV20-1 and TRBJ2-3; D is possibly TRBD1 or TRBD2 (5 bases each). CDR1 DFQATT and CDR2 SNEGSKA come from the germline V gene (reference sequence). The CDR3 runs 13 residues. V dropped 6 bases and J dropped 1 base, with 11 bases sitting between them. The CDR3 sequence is CSALLGGTDTQYF. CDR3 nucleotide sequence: TGCAGTGCGCTCCTGGGGGGCACAGATACGCAGTATTTT.

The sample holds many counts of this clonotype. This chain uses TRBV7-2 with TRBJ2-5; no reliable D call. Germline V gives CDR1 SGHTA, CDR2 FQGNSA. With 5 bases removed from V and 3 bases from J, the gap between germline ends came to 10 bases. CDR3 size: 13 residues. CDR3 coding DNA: TGTGCCAGCAGCCCCCTAATAAAAGAGACCCAGTACTTC. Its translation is CASSPLIKETQYF.

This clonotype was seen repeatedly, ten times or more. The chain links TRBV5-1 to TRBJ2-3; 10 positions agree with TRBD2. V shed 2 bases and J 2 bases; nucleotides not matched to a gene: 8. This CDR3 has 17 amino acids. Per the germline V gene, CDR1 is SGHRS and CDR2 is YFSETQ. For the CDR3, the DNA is TGCGCCAGCAGCTTCCTCGGACTAGCGGAAATCACAGATACGCAGTATTTT. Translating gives CASSFLGLAEITDTQYF.

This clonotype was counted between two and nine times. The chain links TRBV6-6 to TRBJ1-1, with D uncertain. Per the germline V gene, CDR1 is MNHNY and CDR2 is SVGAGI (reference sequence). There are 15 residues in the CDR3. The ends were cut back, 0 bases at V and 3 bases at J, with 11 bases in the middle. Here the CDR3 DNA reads TGTGCCAGCAGTTACTCCGTCGGGTGGGACACTGAAGCTTTCTTT. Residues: CASSYSVGWDTEAFF.

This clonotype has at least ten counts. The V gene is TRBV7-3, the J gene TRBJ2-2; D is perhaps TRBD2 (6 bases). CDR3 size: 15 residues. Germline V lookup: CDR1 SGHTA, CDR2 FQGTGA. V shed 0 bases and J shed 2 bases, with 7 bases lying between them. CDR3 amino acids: CASSLTSGNTGELFF. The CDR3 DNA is TGTGCCAGCAGCTTAACTAGCGGTAACACCGGGGAGCTGTTTTTT.

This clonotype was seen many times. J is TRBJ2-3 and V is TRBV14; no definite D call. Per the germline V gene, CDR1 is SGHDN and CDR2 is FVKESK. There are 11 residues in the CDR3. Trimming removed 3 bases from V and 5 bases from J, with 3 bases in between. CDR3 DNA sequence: TGTGCCAGCAGCCATCGAGATACGCAGTATTTT. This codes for CASSHRDTQYF.

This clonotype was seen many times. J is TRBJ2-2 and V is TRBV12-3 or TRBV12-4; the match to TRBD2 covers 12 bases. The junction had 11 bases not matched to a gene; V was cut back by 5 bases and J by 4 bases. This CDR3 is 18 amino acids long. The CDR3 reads CASSHPSGGALGTGELFF. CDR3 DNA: TGTGCCAGCAGTCACCCTAGCGGGGGGGCCTTGGGCACCGGGGAGCTGTTTTTT.

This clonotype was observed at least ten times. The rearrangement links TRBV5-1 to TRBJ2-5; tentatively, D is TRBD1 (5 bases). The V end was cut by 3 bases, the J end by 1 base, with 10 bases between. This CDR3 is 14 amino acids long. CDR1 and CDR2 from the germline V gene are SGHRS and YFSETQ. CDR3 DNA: TGCGCCAGCAGCTCCGGCGACAGCCAAGAGACCCAGTACTTC. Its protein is CASSSGDSQETQYF. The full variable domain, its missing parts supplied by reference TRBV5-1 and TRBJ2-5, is KAGVTQTPRYLIKTRGQQVTLSCSPISGHRSVSWYQQTPGQGLQFLFEYFSETQRNKGNFPGRFSGRQFSNSRSEMNVSTLELGDSALYLCASSSGDSQETQYFGPGTRLLVL.

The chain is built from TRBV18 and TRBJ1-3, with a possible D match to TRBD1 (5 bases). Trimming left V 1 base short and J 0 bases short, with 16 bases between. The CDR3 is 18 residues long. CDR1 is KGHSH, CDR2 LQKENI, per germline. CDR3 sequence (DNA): TGTGCCAGCTCACCACGGACCGGGGGACCTCACTCTGGAAACACCATATATTTT. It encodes CASSPRTGGPHSGNTIYF.

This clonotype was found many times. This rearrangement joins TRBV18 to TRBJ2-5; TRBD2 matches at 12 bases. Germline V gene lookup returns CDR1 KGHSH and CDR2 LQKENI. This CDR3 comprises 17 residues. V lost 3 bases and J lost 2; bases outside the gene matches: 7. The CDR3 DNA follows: TGTGCCAGCTCACCTCCGACTAGCGGGGGCATACAAGAGACCCAGTACTTC. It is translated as CASSPPTSGGIQETQYF.

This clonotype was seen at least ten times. The DNA for the CDR3 is TGCAGCGCAAGGGGACTAGCGATGTACGAGCAGTACTTC. Its translation: CSARGLAMYEQYF. The rearrangement uses TRBV20-1 and TRBJ2-7, with 10 nucleotides matching TRBD2. Germline V CDR1 and CDR2: DFQATT, SNEGSKA (reference sequence). There are 13 residues in the CDR3.

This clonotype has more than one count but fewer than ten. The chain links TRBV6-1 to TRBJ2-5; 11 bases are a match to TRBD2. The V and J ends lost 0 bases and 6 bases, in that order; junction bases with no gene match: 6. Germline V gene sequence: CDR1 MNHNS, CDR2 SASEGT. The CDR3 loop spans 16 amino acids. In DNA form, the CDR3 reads TGTGCCAGCAGTGAAGCGGTGCTAGCGGGGGGACAGACCCAGTACTTC. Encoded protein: CASSEAVLAGGQTQYF.

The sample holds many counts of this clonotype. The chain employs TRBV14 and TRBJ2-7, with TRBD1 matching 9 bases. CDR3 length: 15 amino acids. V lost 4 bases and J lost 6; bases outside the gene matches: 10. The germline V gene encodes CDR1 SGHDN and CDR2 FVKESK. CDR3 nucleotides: TGTGCCAGCAGCCCTCTCCGGGACAGGGAAAGCGAGCAGTACTTC. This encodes CASSPLRDRESEQYF.

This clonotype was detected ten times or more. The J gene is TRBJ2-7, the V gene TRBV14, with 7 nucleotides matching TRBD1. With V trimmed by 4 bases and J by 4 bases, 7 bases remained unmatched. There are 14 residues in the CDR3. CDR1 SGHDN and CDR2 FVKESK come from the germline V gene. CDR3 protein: CASSLMTGWYEQYF. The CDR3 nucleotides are TGTGCCAGCAGCCTCATGACAGGGTGGTACGAGCAGTACTTC.

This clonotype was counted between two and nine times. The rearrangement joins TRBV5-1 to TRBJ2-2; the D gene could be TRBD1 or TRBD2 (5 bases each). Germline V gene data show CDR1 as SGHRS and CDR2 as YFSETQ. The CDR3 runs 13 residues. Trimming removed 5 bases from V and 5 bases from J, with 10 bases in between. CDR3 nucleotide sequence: TGCGCCAGCAGAGTGGGGGAAACCGGGGAGCTGTTTTTT. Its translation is CASRVGETGELFF.

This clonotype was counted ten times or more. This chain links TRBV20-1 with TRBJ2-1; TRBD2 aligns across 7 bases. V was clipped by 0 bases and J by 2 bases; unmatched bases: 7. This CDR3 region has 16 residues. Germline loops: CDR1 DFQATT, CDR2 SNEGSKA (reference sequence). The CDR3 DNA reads TGCAGTGCTAGAGATTTAGAGCGGGGTCCCTACAATGAGCAGTTCTTC. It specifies CSARDLERGPYNEQFF.

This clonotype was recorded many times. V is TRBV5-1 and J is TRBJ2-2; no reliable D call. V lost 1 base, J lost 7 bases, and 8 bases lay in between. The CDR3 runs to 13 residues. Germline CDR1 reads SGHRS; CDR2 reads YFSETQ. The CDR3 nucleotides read TGCGCCAGCAGCTTGACATCGGGCGGGGAGCTGTTTTTT. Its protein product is CASSLTSGGELFF.

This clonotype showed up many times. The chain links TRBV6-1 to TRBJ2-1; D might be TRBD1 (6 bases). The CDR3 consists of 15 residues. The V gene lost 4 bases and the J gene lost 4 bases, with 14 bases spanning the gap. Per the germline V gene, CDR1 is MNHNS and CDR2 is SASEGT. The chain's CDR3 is CASSVQWGLYNEQFF. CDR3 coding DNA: TGTGCCAGCAGTGTCCAATGGGGGCTGTACAATGAGCAGTTCTTC.

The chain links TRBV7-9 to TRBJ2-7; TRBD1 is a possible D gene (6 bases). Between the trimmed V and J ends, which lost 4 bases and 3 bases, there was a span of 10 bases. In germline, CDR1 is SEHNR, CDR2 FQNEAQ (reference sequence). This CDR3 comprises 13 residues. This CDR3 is CASSSADSYEQYF. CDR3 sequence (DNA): TGTGCCAGCAGCTCAGCGGACAGCTACGAGCAGTACTTC.

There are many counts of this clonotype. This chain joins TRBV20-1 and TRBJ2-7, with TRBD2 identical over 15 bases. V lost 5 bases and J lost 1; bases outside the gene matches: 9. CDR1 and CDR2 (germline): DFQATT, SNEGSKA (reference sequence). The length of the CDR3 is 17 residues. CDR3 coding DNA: TGCAGTGCTCAGGGACTAGCGGGAGGACGCATTTCCTACGAGCAGTACTTC. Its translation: CSAQGLAGGRISYEQYF.

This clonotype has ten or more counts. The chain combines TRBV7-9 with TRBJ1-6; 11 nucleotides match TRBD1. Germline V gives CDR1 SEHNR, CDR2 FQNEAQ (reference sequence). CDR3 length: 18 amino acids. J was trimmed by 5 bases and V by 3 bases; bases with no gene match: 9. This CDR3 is CASSLGQGGFGHNSPLHF. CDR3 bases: TGTGCCAGCAGCTTGGGACAGGGGGGATTTGGCCATAATTCACCCCTCCACTTT.